These 24 T cell receptor beta chains were all obtained from the same sample, sequenced in a study of blood T cell repertoires in COVID-19. Clones were read by immunoSEQ multiplex PCR, and TCRdb kept only the in-frame ones, dropping some. The table has about 280,000 clones, approximately 85% seen once; the top ten hold 4% to 6%. Sample: peripheral blood. These TCRs come from a man aged 50 to 59 with active or convalescent COVID-19.

This chain links TRBV7-9 with TRBJ2-7, with TRBD1 matching 8 bases. The CDR3 runs to 13 residues. Looked up from germline, CDR1 is SEHNR and CDR2 is FQNEAQ (reference sequence). V was clipped by 10 bases and J by 3 bases; unmatched bases: 8. Here the CDR3 reads CATNRGSDYEQYF. Written as DNA, the CDR3 is TGTGCCACCAACAGGGGGTCCGACTACGAGCAGTACTTC.

V and J are TRBV10-3 and TRBJ2-3; no clear D gene. The CDR3 has 13 amino acids. CDR1 is ENHRY and CDR2 is SYGVKD in the germline V gene. The germline V and J ends were trimmed by 4 bases and 0 bases, with 5 bases remaining between them. CDR3 nucleotide sequence: TGTGCCATCAGTGGTAGAAGCACAGATACGCAGTATTTT. This gives the protein CAISGRSTDTQYF.

The table lists this clone with a few counts. The chain carries TRBV6-5 and TRBJ1-6; D possibly corresponds to TRBD1 (6 bases). The CDR3 is 14 residues long. V dropped 7 bases and J dropped 7 bases, with 14 bases sitting between them. Germline V lookup: CDR1 MNHEY, CDR2 SVGAGI. CDR3 nucleotide sequence: TGTGCCAGCAAACGGGCAGGGGTGAATTCACCCCTCCACTTT. Protein sequence: CASKRAGVNSPLHF.

The chain carries TRBV27 and TRBJ2-7; 7 nucleotides match TRBD1. The CDR3 spans 15 residues. The germline CDR1 and CDR2 sequences are MNHEY and SMNVEV (reference sequence). The V segment lost 5 bases and the J segment 0 bases; nucleotides outside the gene matches: 7. DNA of the CDR3: TGTGCCAGCAGTCCAGAGGGGACAGCCTCCTACGAGCAGTACTTC. The encoded protein is CASSPEGTASYEQYF.

This chain connects TRBV27 to TRBJ2-5, with 7 bases aligning to TRBD2. The germline CDR1 and CDR2 sequences are MNHEY and SMNVEV (reference sequence). The CDR3 loop spans 14 amino acids. The ends lost 7 bases at V and 4 bases at J; junction bases unmatched: 9. The CDR3 loop is CASKAAGIRETQYF. DNA for the CDR3: TGTGCCAGCAAGGCAGCGGGGATCCGAGAGACCCAGTACTTC.

V usage is TRBV9 and J usage is TRBJ1-1; 8 bases line up with TRBD1. CDR3 length: 16 residues. Germline CDR1 is SGDLS and CDR2 is YYNGEE. Germline trimming cut 3 bases from V and 4 bases from J; bases unmatched to any gene: 11. The CDR3 DNA follows: TGTGCCAGCAGCGCTTCCCTCAGGGGGCCCAGCACTGAAGCTTTCTTT. Encoded protein: CASSASLRGPSTEAFF.

The rearrangement links TRBV2 to TRBJ1-2, with 7 bases aligning to TRBD1. Germline-derived CDR1 and CDR2 are SNHLY and FYNNEI. CDR3 length: 15 amino acids. V lost 1 base, J lost 8 bases, and 10 bases stayed unmatched. For the CDR3, the DNA is TGTGCCAGCAGTGAAGACAGGAGGGGGCTATGGGGCTACACCTTC. Protein sequence: CASSEDRRGLWGYTF.

The chain combines TRBV3-1 (or the pseudogene TRBV3-2) with TRBJ1-1; TRBD1 might be the D (5 bases). V was shortened by 1 base and J by 1 base, with 10 bases between the two germline ends. Looked up from germline, CDR1 is LGHDT and CDR2 is YNNKEL (reference sequence). This CDR3 has 15 amino acids. CDR3 sequence: CASSQGWGGNTEAFF. For the CDR3, the DNA is TGTGCCAGCAGCCAAGGGTGGGGGGGGAACACTGAAGCTTTCTTT.

The chain has TRBV12-5 and TRBJ2-7, with D maybe TRBD1 (5 bases). The CDR3 is made up of 15 amino acids. Germline V gene lookup returns CDR1 LGHNT and CDR2 FRNRAP. The V end lost 1 base, the J end lost 4 bases, and 14 bases lay between the germline ends. The CDR3 loop reads CASGLEWGREYEQYF. The CDR3, as DNA: TGTGCTAGTGGTTTGGAGTGGGGCAGAGAATACGAGCAGTACTTC. Based on the CDR3 plus reference TRBV12-5 and TRBJ2-7, the full variable domain is DARVTQTPRHKVTEMGQEVTMRCQPILGHNTVFWYRQTMMQGLELLAYFRNRAPLDDSGMPKDRFSAEMPDATLATLKIQPSEPRDSAVYFCASGLEWGREYEQYFGPGTRLTVT.

This clone has a count of ten or more. The CDR3 nucleotides read TGTGCCAGCACACAGGGTTGGACCGGGGAGCTGTTTTTT. Translation: CASTQGWTGELFF. The chain carries TRBV27 and TRBJ2-2; D is possibly TRBD1 (6 bases). V lost 7 bases and J 5 bases, leaving 11 bases between the germline ends. The length of the CDR3 is 13 residues. CDR1 is MNHEY and CDR2 is SMNVEV in the germline V gene (reference sequence).

The V gene is TRBV5-6, the J gene TRBJ2-3, with 8 bases that match TRBD1. The V and J ends lost 1 base and 6 bases, in that order; junction bases with no gene match: 4. This CDR3 comprises 14 residues. From germline, CDR1 is SGHDT and CDR2 YYEEEE. Here the CDR3 DNA reads TGTGCCAGCAGCTTGCAGGGGGCTTCGGATACGCAGTATTTT. This codes for CASSLQGASDTQYF.

V usage is TRBV18 and J usage is TRBJ2-5, with no clear D. The length of the CDR3 is 13 residues. The V end lost 1 base, the J end lost 4 bases, and 7 bases lay between the germline ends. Germline CDR1 reads KGHSH; CDR2 reads LQKENI. In nucleotides, the CDR3 is TGTGCCAGCTCACCACGACTTGGAGAGACCCAGTACTTC. It encodes CASSPRLGETQYF.

V and J are TRBV28 and TRBJ1-2, with D perhaps matching TRBD1 (6 bases). Germline V gene sequence: CDR1 MDHEN, CDR2 SYDVKM. V gave up 1 base and J gave up 1 base, with 22 bases separating them. The CDR3 length is 19 residues. The CDR3 reads CASSLLGRTQTRGNYGYTF. The DNA of the CDR3 is TGTGCCAGCAGTTTATTGGGCAGGACCCAAACCAGGGGTAACTATGGCTACACCTTC.

The chain uses TRBV15 and TRBJ2-2; D gene uncertain. This CDR3 is 16 amino acids long. V lost 4 bases and J lost 2, with 14 bases in between. The germline V gene encodes CDR1 LNHNV and CDR2 YYDKDF (reference sequence). The CDR3 nucleotides read TGTGCCACCAGCAAACTTCCCGCCCAAAACACCGGGGAGCTGTTTTTT. Its protein product is CATSKLPAQNTGELFF.

In DNA form, the CDR3 reads TGTGCCAGCAGCTCACACTCTGGGGCCAACGTCCTGACTTTC. This sequence encodes CASSSHSGANVLTF. This chain connects TRBV7-6 to TRBJ2-6, with D unclear. This CDR3 has 14 residues. Deletions cut 4 bases from V and 0 bases from J, with 4 bases between. Germline CDR1 is SGHVS and CDR2 is FNYEAQ.

This clone was seen a single time. The V and J genes are TRBV7-9 and TRBJ2-1; D ambiguous. Looked up from germline, CDR1 is SEHNR and CDR2 is FQNEAQ (reference sequence). The length of the CDR3 is 14 residues. V was cut by 3 bases and J by 2 bases, with 8 bases left in between. CDR3 DNA: TGTGCCAGCAGCTTTGGGCAGGCCTACAATGAGCAGTTCTTC. This gives the protein CASSFGQAYNEQFF.

The rearrangement links TRBV18 to TRBJ2-5, with a possible D match to TRBD1 (7 bases). The CDR3 contains 13 residues. Deletions cut 6 bases from V and 4 bases from J, with 12 bases between. The germline V gene encodes CDR1 KGHSH and CDR2 LQKENI. The CDR3 here is CASSRQGGETQYF. For the CDR3, the DNA is TGTGCCAGCTCGCGCCAGGGGGGAGAGACCCAGTACTTC.

The J gene is TRBJ2-2, the V gene TRBV30; no firm D call. CDR3 length equals 11 residues. Germline-derived CDR1 and CDR2 are GTSNPN and SVGIG (reference sequence). V lost 7 bases, J lost 2 bases, and 5 bases lay in between. The chain's CDR3 is CASSNTGELFF. The CDR3 DNA follows: TGTGCCTCCTCTAACACCGGGGAGCTGTTTTTT.

The chain has TRBV28 and TRBJ2-7, with D possibly being TRBD1 (5 bases). The CDR3 is made up of 18 amino acids. From germline, CDR1 is MDHEN and CDR2 SYDVKM. V gave up 5 bases and J gave up 1 base, with 24 bases separating them. The CDR3 sequence: CASSPQGVSQGLSYEQYF. The CDR3 nucleotides read TGTGCCAGCAGTCCCCAAGGGGTATCGCAGGGTCTATCCTACGAGCAGTACTTC.

The chain combines TRBV9 with TRBJ2-5; 7 bases are a match to TRBD2. V trimming: 0 bases; J trimming: 1 base; junction bases outside the gene matches: 3. The CDR3 loop spans 15 amino acids. Looked up from germline, CDR1 is SGDLS and CDR2 is YYNGEE. CDR3 bases: TGTGCCAGCAGCGTAGTCCCGGGAGGCCAAGAGACCCAGTACTTC. Translating it yields CASSVVPGGQETQYF.

This chain uses TRBV24-1 with TRBJ2-3, with 10 positions matching TRBD2. Germline trimming cut 4 bases from V and 5 bases from J; bases unmatched to any gene: 8. Germline CDR1 is KGHDR and CDR2 is SFDVKD. CDR3 length equals 16 residues. The CDR3 protein is CATSDRAGGPRDTQYF. The CDR3 nucleotides read TGTGCCACCAGTGACCGAGCGGGAGGGCCAAGAGATACGCAGTATTTT.

V usage is TRBV19 and J usage is TRBJ2-7; tentative D call: TRBD2 (6 bases). V lost 9 bases and J lost 1, with 19 bases in between. Germline V gives CDR1 LNHDA, CDR2 SQIVND (reference sequence). The length of the CDR3 is 15 residues. The CDR3 spells CASPPLEGWSYEQYF. CDR3 nucleotides: TGTGCCAGCCCCCCGCTGGAGGGGTGGTCCTACGAGCAGTACTTC.

The V and J genes are TRBV7-2 and TRBJ2-5; 7 bases are a match to TRBD2. Germline CDR1 and CDR2: SGHTA and FQGNSA. The CDR3 contains 17 residues. V shed 4 bases, J shed 5 bases, and the junction held 16 bases outside the gene matches. CDR3 sequence (DNA): TGTGCCAGCAGCTCATCCGGCCGGGGGAGGGCCCGGGAGACCCAGTACTTC. The encoded protein is CASSSSGRGRARETQYF. Using reference TRBV7-2 and TRBJ2-5 for the parts outside the CDR3, the full variable domain is GAGVSQSPSNKVTEKGKDVELRCDPISGHTALYWYRQSLGQGLEFLIYFQGNSAPDKSGLPSDRFSAERTGGSVSTLTIQRTQQEDSAVYLCASSSSGRGRARETQYFGPGTRLLVL.

The chain has TRBV7-9 and TRBJ1-4; the match to TRBD1 covers 9 bases. The CDR3 loop spans 17 amino acids. From germline, CDR1 is SEHNR and CDR2 FQNEAQ (reference sequence). With V trimmed by 1 base and J by 0 bases, 3 bases remained unmatched. The CDR3 coding sequence is TGTGCCAGCAGCTTAGGACAGGGGGGTGCAACTAATGAAAAACTGTTTTTT. Its translation: CASSLGQGGATNEKLFF.